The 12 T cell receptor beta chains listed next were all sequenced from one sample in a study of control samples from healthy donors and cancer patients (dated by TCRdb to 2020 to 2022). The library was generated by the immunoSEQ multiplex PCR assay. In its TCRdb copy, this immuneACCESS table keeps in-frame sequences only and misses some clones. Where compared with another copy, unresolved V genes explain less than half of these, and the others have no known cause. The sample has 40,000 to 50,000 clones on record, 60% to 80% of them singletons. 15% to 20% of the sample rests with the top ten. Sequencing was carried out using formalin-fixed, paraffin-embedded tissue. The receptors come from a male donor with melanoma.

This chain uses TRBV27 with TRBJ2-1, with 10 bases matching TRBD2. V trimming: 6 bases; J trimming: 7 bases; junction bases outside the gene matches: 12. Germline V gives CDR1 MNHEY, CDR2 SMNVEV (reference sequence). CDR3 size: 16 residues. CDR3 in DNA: TGTGCCAGCAGAGAGGAAGGACTAGCGGAGAGGAATGAGCAGTTCTTC. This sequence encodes CASREEGLAERNEQFF.

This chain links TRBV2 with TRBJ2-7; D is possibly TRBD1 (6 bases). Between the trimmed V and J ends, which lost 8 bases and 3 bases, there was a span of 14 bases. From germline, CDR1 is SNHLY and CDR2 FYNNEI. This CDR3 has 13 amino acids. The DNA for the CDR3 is TGTGCCAGCGAGAAAGTAGGGGGCTACGAGCAGTACTTC. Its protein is CASEKVGGYEQYF.

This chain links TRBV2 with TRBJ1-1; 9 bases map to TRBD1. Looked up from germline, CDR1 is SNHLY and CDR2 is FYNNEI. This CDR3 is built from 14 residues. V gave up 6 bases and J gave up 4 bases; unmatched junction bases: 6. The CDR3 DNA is TGTGCCAGCAGAAGCACGACAGGGGGCACTGAAGCTTTCTTT. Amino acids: CASRSTTGGTEAFF. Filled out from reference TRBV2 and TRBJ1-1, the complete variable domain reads EPEVTQTPSHQVTQMGQEVILRCVPISNHLYFYWYRQILGQKVEFLVSFYNNEISEKSEIFDDQFSVERPDGSNFTLKIRSTKLEDSAMYFCASRSTTGGTEAFFGQGTRLTVV.

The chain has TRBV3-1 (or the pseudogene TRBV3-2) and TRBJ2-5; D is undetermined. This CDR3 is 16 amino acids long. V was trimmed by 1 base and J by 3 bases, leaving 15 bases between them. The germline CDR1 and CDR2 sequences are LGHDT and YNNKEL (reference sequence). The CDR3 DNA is TGTGCCAGCAGCCAAGGCCGACTTGAGTGGGAAGAGACCCAGTACTTC. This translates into CASSQGRLEWEETQYF.

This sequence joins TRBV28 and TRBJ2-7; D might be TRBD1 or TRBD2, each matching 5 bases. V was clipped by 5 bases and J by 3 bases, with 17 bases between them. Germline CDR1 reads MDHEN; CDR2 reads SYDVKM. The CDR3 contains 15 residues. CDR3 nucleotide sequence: TGTGCCAGCAGTCCCCTTCCGGGACGTGGCTACGAGCAGTACTTC. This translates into CASSPLPGRGYEQYF.

The CDR3 DNA sequence: TGTGCCAGCTCGCGGGGCAGGGAGACTGAAGCTTTCTTT. It specifies CASSRGRETEAFF. The genes are TRBV18 and TRBJ1-1; the D gene is possibly TRBD1 (5 bases). The V and J ends lost 6 bases and 5 bases respectively, with 13 bases between them. The CDR3 has 13 residues. The germline gives CDR1 KGHSH, CDR2 LQKENI.

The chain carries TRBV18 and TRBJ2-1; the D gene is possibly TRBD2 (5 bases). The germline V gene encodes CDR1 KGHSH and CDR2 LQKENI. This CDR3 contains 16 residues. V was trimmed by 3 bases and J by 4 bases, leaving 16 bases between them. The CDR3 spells CASSPAETGRYNEQFF. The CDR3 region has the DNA TGTGCCAGCTCACCGGCAGAAACGGGAAGGTACAATGAGCAGTTCTTC.

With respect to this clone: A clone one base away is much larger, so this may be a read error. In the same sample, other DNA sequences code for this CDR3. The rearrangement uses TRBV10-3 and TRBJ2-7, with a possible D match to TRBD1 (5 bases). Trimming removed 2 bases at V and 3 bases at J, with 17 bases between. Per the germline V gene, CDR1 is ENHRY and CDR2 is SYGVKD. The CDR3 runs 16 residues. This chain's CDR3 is CAISEIGARAFYEQYF. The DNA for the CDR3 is TGTGCCATCAGTGAGATCGGAGCCAGGGCGTTCTACGAGCAGTACTTC.

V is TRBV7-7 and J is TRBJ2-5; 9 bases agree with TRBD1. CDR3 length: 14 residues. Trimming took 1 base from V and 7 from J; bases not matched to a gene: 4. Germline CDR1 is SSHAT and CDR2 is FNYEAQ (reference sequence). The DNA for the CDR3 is TGTGCCAGCAGCTTAGGACAGGGGGGAGGGACCCAGTACTTC. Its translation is CASSLGQGGGTQYF. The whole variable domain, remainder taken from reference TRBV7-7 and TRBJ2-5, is GAGVSQSPRYKVTKRGQDVTLRCDPISSHATLYWYQQALGQGPEFLTYFNYEAQPDKSGLPSDRFSAERPEGSISTLTIQRTEQRDSAMYRCASSLGQGGGTQYFGPGTRLLVL.

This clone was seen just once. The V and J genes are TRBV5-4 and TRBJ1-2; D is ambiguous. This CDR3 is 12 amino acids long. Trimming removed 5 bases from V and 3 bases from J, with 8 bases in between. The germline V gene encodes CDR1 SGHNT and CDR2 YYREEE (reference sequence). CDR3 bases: TGTGCCAGCAGTCTCCTGGACTATGGCTACACCTTC. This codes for CASSLLDYGYTF.

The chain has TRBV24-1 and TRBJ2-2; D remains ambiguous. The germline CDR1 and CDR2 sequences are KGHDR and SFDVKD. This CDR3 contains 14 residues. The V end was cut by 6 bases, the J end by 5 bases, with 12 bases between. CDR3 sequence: CATSPNLGTGELFF. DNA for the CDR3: TGTGCCACCAGTCCTAACCTGGGGACCGGGGAGCTGTTTTTT.

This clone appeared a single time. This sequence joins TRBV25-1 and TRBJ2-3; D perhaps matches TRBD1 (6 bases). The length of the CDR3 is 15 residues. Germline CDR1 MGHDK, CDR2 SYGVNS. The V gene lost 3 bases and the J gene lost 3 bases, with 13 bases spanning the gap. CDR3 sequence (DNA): TGTGCCAGCAGTGAGGGGGCTAGGTTGACAGATACGCAGTATTTT. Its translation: CASSEGARLTDTQYF.